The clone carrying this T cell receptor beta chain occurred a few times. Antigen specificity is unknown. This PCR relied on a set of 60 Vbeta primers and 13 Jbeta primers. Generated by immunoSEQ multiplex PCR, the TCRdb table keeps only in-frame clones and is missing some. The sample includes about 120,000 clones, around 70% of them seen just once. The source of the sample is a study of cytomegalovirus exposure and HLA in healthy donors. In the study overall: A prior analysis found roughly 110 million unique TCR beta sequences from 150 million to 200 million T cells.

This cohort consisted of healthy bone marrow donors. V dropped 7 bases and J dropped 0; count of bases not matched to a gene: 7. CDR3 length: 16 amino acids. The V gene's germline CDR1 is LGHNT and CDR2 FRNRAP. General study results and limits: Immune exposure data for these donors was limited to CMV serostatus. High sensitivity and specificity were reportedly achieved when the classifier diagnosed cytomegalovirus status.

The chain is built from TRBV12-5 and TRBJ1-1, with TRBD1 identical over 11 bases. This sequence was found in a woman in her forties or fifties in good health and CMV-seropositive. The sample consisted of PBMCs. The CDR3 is CASVSGTGGMNTEAFF. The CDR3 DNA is TGTGCTAGTGTCTCGGGGACAGGGGGGATGAACACTGAAGCTTTCTTT.